Many counts were recorded for the clone carrying this TCR beta chain. V lost 7 bases and J lost 0; bases outside the gene matches: 17. This CDR3 comprises 18 residues. Per the germline V gene, CDR1 is SQVTM and CDR2 is ANQGSEA. The data were obtained in a study of identical twins. Each donor (without exception) was a healthy Caucasian. TCRdb re-derived calls from the 5' RACE reads in MiXCR, one entry per CDR3 protein. This table has around 570,000 distinct CDR3 sequences, approximately 10% appearing once. The same specimen was also included in a second study, on yellow fever vaccine responses in identical twins.

This receptor was identified in a young woman in good health. The chain couples TRBV29-1 to TRBJ1-3, with 8 nucleotides matching TRBD1. The specimen sequenced was PBMCs. The DNA of the CDR3 is TGCAGCGCGATAGCCGGGACAGGAGATTCAAGCTCTGGAAACACCATATATTTT. This codes for CSAIAGTGDSSSGNTIYF.